The sequence of this T cell receptor beta chain was determined in a study of STAT5B mutations in CD4+ large granular lymphocyte leukemia. Overall study findings and caveats: Without putative leukemic clones, patient CD4-sorted repertoires remained more clonal than healthy CD4+ repertoires. Top patient clones used TRBV06 genes more often: 8/27 versus 2/35 in controls. Higher CD4+ than CD8+ T-LGLL clonality might reflect small sample size.

The method was immunoSEQ multiplex PCR; TCRdb's version includes in-frame clones alone and lacks a portion of them. Here the sample spans approximately 35,000 clones, roughly two thirds being singletons. Details on this clone: Its antigen is not known.

Controls came from buffy coats of healthy blood donors. The CDR3 is 17 residues long. The V gene's germline CDR1 is SNHLY and CDR2 FYNNEI. V lost 4 bases and J 0 bases, leaving 16 bases between the germline ends. The source is a human donor in good health. What was sequenced was CD4+ T cells from blood buffy coats. This chain joins TRBV2 and TRBJ2-1; D unresolved. CDR3 sequence reads: CASSVPLQTSSYNEQFF. In DNA, the CDR3 is TGTGCCAGCAGTGTACCCTTACAAACCTCCTCCTACAATGAGCAGTTCTTC.